The source of this T cell receptor (beta chain) is a study of read filtering for tumor transcriptome and immune sequencing. Overall study: DNase treatment preceded whole-transcriptome library preparation. RNA-seq yielded only roughly 80 to 1,400 TCR reads, IR-seq about 4.05 to 11 million.

Study outcomes and limitations: Compared with RNA-seq, IR-seq gave much higher clonotype depth and reliability. In IR-seq, single-read clonotypes were approximately 83% of clonotypes but approximately 3.5% of reads.

This clonotype was recorded many times. Its target is unknown. This CDR3 is built from 14 residues. With 6 bases clipped from V and 1 base from J, the junction kept 5 bases outside the gene matches. CDR1 and CDR2 (germline): MNHEY, SVGAGI. Molecular barcoded adaptors covering alpha/delta and beta/gamma chains were used on about 0.4 ug RNA. TCRdb recomputed calls from the reads with MiXCR, one row per CDR3 protein. Of 8,900 or so distinct CDR3 sequences listed, roughly 15% are singletons. The TCR sequence derives from a donor at least 40 years old with multiple myeloma. The chain combines TRBV6-5 with TRBJ1-1, with 7 bases that match TRBD1. The sequenced sample was a population of CD138-negative cells sorted from bone marrow. DNA of the CDR3: TGTGCCAGCAGCCCTGGACAGGAGAACACTGAAGCTTTCTTT. As protein: CASSPGQENTEAFF.